Given below is one T cell receptor beta chain in context. Its cognate antigen is unknown. This sample was included in a study of cytomegalovirus exposure and HLA in healthy donors. Study outcomes and limitations: Analysis performed later found about 18,000 TCR beta sequences associated with HLA alleles at 0.05 false discovery rate. When analyzed later, a missense DCLRE1C variant was found to be linked to TCR beta V- and J-gene trimming.

Use of 60 Vbeta and 13 Jbeta primers characterized the PCR. Using immunoSEQ multiplex PCR, the repertoire was profiled, and TCRdb retains in-frame clones only, with some absent. The sample comprises some 150,000 clones, 70% to 80% of which are singletons, and over 1.3% rests with the top ten. There are 16 residues in the CDR3. Germline values: CDR1 MNHEY, CDR2 SMNVEV (reference sequence). Germline trimming cut 6 bases from V and 4 bases from J; bases unmatched to any gene: 12. J is TRBJ2-1 and V is TRBV27, with TRBD2 identical over 7 bases. The sequence was obtained from a man aged 55 to 69 in good health and CMV-seronegative. The material sequenced was PBMCs. The CDR3 coding sequence is TGTGCCAGCAGGCCCTGGGGGAGGGTTCAGTACAATGAGCAGTTCTTC. It yields the protein CASRPWGRVQYNEQFF.